Presented here are 3 T cell receptor beta chains from one specimen sequenced in a study of cytotoxic CD8 clonotypes in ibrutinib-treated CLL. Assay used: immunoSEQ multiplex PCR; TCRdb lists only in-frame clones, some missing. The table shows 150,000 or so clones, with around 80% occurring only once. The sequenced sample was PBMCs, obtained after 24 months of ibrutinib treatment. These receptors were obtained from a human donor with chronic lymphocytic leukemia.

In this sample, this clone turned up a few times. The chain carries TRBV9 and TRBJ1-6, with TRBD1 identical over 7 bases. Germline V gene lookup returns CDR1 SGDLS and CDR2 YYNGEE. The CDR3 is made up of 16 amino acids. The J segment lost 0 bases and the V segment lost 4 bases, leaving 4 bases of the junction unmatched. The CDR3 sequence: CASSSTGSSYNSPLHF. In DNA, the CDR3 is TGTGCCAGCAGCTCGACAGGGAGCTCCTATAATTCACCCCTCCACTTT.

This clone was seen a handful of times. The CDR3 reads CASSAYRAENTEAFF. CDR3 nucleotides: TGCGCCAGCAGCGCGTACAGGGCTGAGAACACTGAAGCTTTCTTT. The chain uses TRBV5-1 and TRBJ1-1; the D gene is possibly TRBD1 (6 bases). V lost 4 bases and J lost 1, with 14 bases in between. The germline V gene encodes CDR1 SGHRS and CDR2 YFSETQ. This CDR3 comprises 15 residues.

This chain joins TRBV27 and TRBJ2-1, with 11 bases lining up with TRBD2. CDR3 length: 15 amino acids. V was pared by 5 bases and J by 9 bases, with 9 bases of the junction left unmatched. Germline CDR1 MNHEY, CDR2 SMNVEV (reference sequence). CDR3 bases: TGTGCCAGCAGTCCCGTAGCGGGAGGGCAAAGTGAGCAGTTCTTC. It encodes CASSPVAGGQSEQFF.